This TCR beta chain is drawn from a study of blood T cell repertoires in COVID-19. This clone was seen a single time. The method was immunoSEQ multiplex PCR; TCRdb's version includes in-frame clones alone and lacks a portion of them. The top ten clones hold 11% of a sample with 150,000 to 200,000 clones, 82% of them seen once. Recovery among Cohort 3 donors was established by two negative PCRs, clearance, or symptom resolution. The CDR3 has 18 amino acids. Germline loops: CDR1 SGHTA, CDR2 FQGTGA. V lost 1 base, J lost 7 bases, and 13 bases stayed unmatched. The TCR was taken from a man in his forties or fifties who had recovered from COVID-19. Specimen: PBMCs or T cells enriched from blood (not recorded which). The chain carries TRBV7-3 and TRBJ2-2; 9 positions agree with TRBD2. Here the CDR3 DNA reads TGTGCCAGCAGCTTAATTAGCGGGAGACTGGGAGTTAACGGGGAGCTGTTTTTT. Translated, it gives CASSLISGRLGVNGELFF. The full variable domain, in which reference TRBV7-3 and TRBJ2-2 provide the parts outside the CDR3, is GAGVSQTPSNKVTEKGKYVELRCDPISGHTALYWYRQSLGQGPEFLIYFQGTGAADDSGLPNDRFFAVRPEGSVSTLKIQRTERGDSAVYLCASSLISGRLGVNGELFFGEGSRLTVL.